A selection of T cell receptor beta chains follows, all from one sample in a study of T cells expressing NK-cell markers. TCRdb re-called the 5' RACE reads and gives one entry per CDR3 protein, without DNA. Its clone listing holds roughly 450,000 distinct CDR3 sequences. The sample was blood T cells: a sorted CD56 or NKG2C T cell subset, CD4+ or CD8+ T cells, or bulk PBMC T cells (not recorded which). The receptors were sampled from a woman in her forties or fifties in good health. CDR3s include the opening cysteine and the closing phenylalanine or tryptophan.

TRBJ2-1 16 TRBV6-4 CASSAQQGRPYNEQFF
TRBJ1-1 17 TRBV12-5 CASGLDGTGFMNTEAFF
TRBJ2-5 16 TRBV20-1 CSARMVGTGAKETQYF
TRBJ1-4 14 TRBV3-1 CASSRSIRSEKLFF
TRBJ2-1 16 TRBV3-1 CASSPWTSGRWNEQFF
TRBJ2-2 14 TRBV24-1 CATSDREDTGELFF
TRBJ2-3 16 TRBV6-6 CASSYLERWLADTQYF
TRBJ2-2 15 TRBV24-1 CATSPSPTNTGELFF
TRBJ2-5 12 TRBV4-1 CASSQLSETQYF
TRBJ2-2 16 TRBV20-1 CSARRSPGANTGELFF
TRBJ2-7 14 TRBV19 CASSMSGLPYEQYF
TRBJ1-3 15 TRBV6-1 CASRGGTSTRNTIYF
TRBJ2-3 12 TRBV29-1 CSVVEEVDTQYF
TRBJ2-1 12 TRBV18 CASTTLGHEQFF
TRBJ2-3 15 TRBV12-3/TRBV12-4 CASSFSSVRTDTQYF
TRBJ1-2 19 TRBV7-2 CASSSSSRPSERHLGGYTF
TRBJ2-7 18 TRBV4-2 CASSPRASGSLNSREQYF
TRBJ1-5 13 TRBV6-5 CASRPSLDQPQHF
TRBJ1-6 13 TRBV27 CASSFNSNSPLHF
TRBJ2-7 15 TRBV20-1 CSASGSSGRSDEQYF
TRBJ2-1 18 TRBV2 CASRGPAFLAGGSNEQFF
TRBJ2-3 14 TRBV7-2 CASSLEAGPDTQYF
TRBJ2-3 15 TRBV20-1 CSATERQGVPDTQYF
TRBJ2-1 14 TRBV7-9 CASELAGIYNEQFF
TRBJ2-7 13 TRBV5-1 CASSGGGSGEQYF
TRBJ1-4 15 TRBV5-1 CASTFNGRINEKLFF
TRBJ1-4 15 TRBV5-1 CASSYAPRDRDKLFF
TRBJ1-1 13 TRBV20-1 CSARDSLNTEAFF
TRBJ2-4 17 TRBV6-5 CASRGSRDRVAKNIQYF
TRBJ1-4 15 TRBV14 CASSQLWGQDEKLFF
TRBJ2-4 13 TRBV29-1 CSVGRGTQNIQYF
TRBJ2-1 15 TRBV7-7 CASSLLAGGLGEQFF
TRBJ2-3 14 TRBV24-1 CATRAAGSPDTQYF
TRBJ2-5 16 TRBV20-1 CSAAPVRGGGQETQYF
TRBJ2-2 16 TRBV5-1 CASTRLAGVNTGELFF
TRBJ1-6 14 TRBV5-1 CASSTDRGNSPLHF
TRBJ2-7 16 TRBV4-2 CASSQQEAGGTYEQYF
TRBJ1-1 14 TRBV7-6 CASSLITGGTEAFF
TRBJ1-2 15 TRBV7-2 CASSLSMAGIHGYTF
TRBJ1-1 14 TRBV12-3/TRBV12-4 CASSLRGFLTEAFF
TRBJ2-7 19 TRBV12-3/TRBV12-4 CASSSRGELWGTRPYEQYF
TRBJ2-7 15 TRBV7-9 CASSLGAGVSREQYF